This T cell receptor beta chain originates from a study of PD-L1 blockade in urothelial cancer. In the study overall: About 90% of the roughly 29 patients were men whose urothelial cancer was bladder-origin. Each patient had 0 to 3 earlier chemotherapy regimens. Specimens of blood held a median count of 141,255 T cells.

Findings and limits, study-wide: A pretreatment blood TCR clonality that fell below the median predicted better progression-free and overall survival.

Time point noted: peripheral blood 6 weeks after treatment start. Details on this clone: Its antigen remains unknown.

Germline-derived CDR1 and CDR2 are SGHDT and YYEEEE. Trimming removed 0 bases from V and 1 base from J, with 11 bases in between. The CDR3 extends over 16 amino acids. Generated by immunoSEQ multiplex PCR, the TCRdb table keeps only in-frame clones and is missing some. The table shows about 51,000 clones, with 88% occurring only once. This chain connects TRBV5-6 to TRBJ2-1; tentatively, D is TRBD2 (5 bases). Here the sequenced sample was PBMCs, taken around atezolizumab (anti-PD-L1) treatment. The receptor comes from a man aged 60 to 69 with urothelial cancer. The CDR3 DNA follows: TGTGCCAGCAGCTTGGAGCGAGCGGCTTCCTACAATGAGCAGTTCTTC. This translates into CASSLERAASYNEQFF.